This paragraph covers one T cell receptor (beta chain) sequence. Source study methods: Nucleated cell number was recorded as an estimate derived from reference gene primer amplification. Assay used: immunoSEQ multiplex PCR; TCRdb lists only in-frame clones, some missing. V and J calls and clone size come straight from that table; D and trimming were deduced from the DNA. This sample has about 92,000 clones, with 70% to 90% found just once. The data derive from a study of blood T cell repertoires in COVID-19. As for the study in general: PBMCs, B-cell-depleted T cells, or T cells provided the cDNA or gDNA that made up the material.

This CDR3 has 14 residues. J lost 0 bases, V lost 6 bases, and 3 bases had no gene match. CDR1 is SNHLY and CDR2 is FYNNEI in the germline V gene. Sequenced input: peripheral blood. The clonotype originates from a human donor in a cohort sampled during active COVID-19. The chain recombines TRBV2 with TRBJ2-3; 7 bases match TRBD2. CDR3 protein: CASRGGTSTDTQYF. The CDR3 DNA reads TGTGCCAGCAGGGGAGGGACTAGCACAGATACGCAGTATTTT.